This paragraph covers one T cell receptor (beta chain) sequence. Original processing notes: Amplifying reference gene primers gave estimates of nucleated cell counts. Data came from immunoSEQ multiplex PCR; TCRdb stores just in-frame clones and leaves some out. V and J calls and clone size are as listed in that table; D and trimming were resolved from the DNA. Of some 89,000 clones in the sample, approximately 79% were seen once. In germline, CDR1 is SQVTM, CDR2 ANQGSEA. V was shortened by 6 bases and J by 1 base, with 9 bases between the two germline ends. The length of the CDR3 is 12 residues. These data are taken from a study of blood T cell repertoires in COVID-19. Study-wide context: COVID-19 samples, acute and convalescent, were from the United States, Italy and Spain. T cells, B-cell-depleted T cells, or PBMCs supplied cDNA or gDNA.

The sequence came from a man aged 65 to 79 with acute or convalescent COVID-19. The V call is TRBV29-1, the J call TRBJ1-1; D may be TRBD1 (5 bases). The sequencing input was peripheral blood. The CDR3 spells CSVETANTEAFF. DNA of the CDR3: TGCAGCGTAGAGACAGCGAACACTGAAGCTTTCTTT.